Detailed here is one TCR beta chain. This sample is part of a study of PD-L1 blockade in urothelial cancer. Generated by immunoSEQ multiplex PCR, the TCRdb table keeps only in-frame clones and is missing some. This sample has 50,000 or so clones; 70% to 90% occur once, and the top ten carry about 20%. Time point: pretreatment peripheral blood. With 5 bases clipped from V and 3 bases from J, the junction kept 10 bases outside the gene matches. This CDR3 contains 16 residues. The germline CDR1 and CDR2 sequences are SNHLY and FYNNEI. This receptor was identified in a man in his 60s with urothelial cancer. The source material was PBMCs, sampled around atezolizumab (anti-PD-L1) treatment. The V gene is TRBV2, the J gene TRBJ2-1; 7 bases match TRBD2. CDR3 amino acids: CASSMGERGDYNEQFF. DNA for the CDR3: TGTGCCAGCAGTATGGGAGAGCGGGGTGACTACAATGAGCAGTTCTTC.